These T cell receptor beta chains were read from a single sample in a study of regulatory T cells in long-lasting Graves disease. TCRdb processed the multiplex PCR reads anew with MiXCR; each CDR3 protein has one entry. Here the sample spans 450,000 to 700,000 distinct CDR3 sequences, roughly 13% being singletons. The same data also went into a second study, on T cells in Graves' hyperthyroidism and ophthalmopathy.

The source material was peripheral blood mononuclear cells (PBMCs), sampled at new diagnosis, from a patient treated with antithyroid drugs. These receptor sequences come from a man aged 25 to 40 with Graves disease. Each CDR3 is given with its conserved first and last residue. D genes are given only for firm matches. Size is omitted from some rows. Given values are once, few, many or a class for expanded clones.

size	J	V	D	CDR3	DNA
many	TRBJ2-3	TRBV12-3/TRBV12-4	.	CASSRASTDTQYF	TGTGCCAGCAGTCGGGCTAGCACAGATACGCAGTATTTT
.	TRBJ2-7	TRBV5-1	TRBD2	CASSAGLAVSYEQYF	TGCGCCAGCAGCGCCGGACTAGCGGTTTCCTACGAGCAGTACTTC
.	TRBJ2-3	TRBV19	.	CASSIVGSSGTQYF	TGTGCCAGTAGTATAGTGGGCTCCTCAGGTACGCAGTATTTT
many	TRBJ1-2	TRBV6-1	.	CASSRDESNGYTF	TGTGCCAGCAGTCGGGACGAGTCGAATGGCTACACCTTC
few	TRBJ2-2	TRBV10-2	.	CATAVLRTPAGELFF	TGCGCCACCGCCGTCCTCAGGACCCCGGCCGGGGAGCTGTTTTTT
many	TRBJ2-1	TRBV7-8	TRBD2	CASSTSGMSYNEQFF	TGTGCCAGCAGCACTAGCGGGATGTCCTACAATGAGCAGTTCTTC
many	TRBJ1-2	TRBV11-2	.	CASTPRREINYGYTF	TGTGCCAGCACCCCCCGACGGGAGATTAACTATGGCTACACCTTC
many	TRBJ2-5	TRBV25-1	.	CASSDYQGPGETQYF	TGTGCCAGCAGTGACTACCAGGGACCTGGGGAGACCCAGTACTTC
many	TRBJ1-2	TRBV2	.	CAIYRDGYTF	TGTGCCATTTACAGGGACGGCTACACCTTC
.	TRBJ2-1	TRBV5-1	TRBD2	CASSLASSGGYNEQFF	TGCGCCAGCAGCTTGGCCTCTAGCGGGGGATACAATGAGCAGTTCTTC
few	TRBJ2-3	TRBV12-3/TRBV12-4	.	CASSPLTGSTDTQYF	TGTGCCAGCAGCCCTCTGACGGGTAGCACAGATACGCAGTATTTT
many	TRBJ1-2	TRBV3-1	TRBD1	CASSPGQGSYTF	TGTGCCAGCAGCCCTGGACAGGGAAGCTACACCTTC
many	TRBJ2-1	TRBV11-2	.	CASSLGVGLGSYNEQFF	TGTGCCAGCAGCTTAGGGGTCGGGCTAGGATCCTACAATGAGCAGTTCTTC
few	TRBJ1-2	TRBV19	.	CASTTGSYGYTF	TGTGCCAGTACCACAGGGTCCTATGGCTACACCTTC
many	TRBJ2-2	TRBV5-1	.	CASSLDVGRGELFF	TGCGCCAGCAGCTTGGACGTCGGACGCGGGGAGCTGTTTTTT
.	TRBJ2-5	TRBV10-1	.	CASSDPDNRGGGREPQETQYF	TGCGCCAGCAGTGACCCCGACAACAGAGGGGGAGGGAGAGAGCCCCAAGAGACCCAGTACTTC
many	TRBJ2-2	TRBV6-1	TRBD1	CASRTGQANTGELFF	TGTGCCAGCAGGACAGGGCAGGCGAACACCGGGGAGCTGTTTTTT
many	TRBJ2-7	TRBV29-1	.	CSVFFRDRYEQYF	TGCAGCGTGTTTTTCCGGGACCGCTACGAGCAGTACTTC
many	TRBJ2-6	TRBV6-1	.	CATGPSGANVLTF	TGTGCCACCGGACCCTCTGGGGCCAACGTCCTGACTTTC
many	TRBJ2-5	TRBV29-1	TRBD1	CSVKGGIETQYF	TGCAGCGTTAAAGGGGGCATCGAGACCCAGTACTTC
.	TRBJ2-1	TRBV19	.	CASRRGANEQFF	TGTGCCAGTAGGAGGGGAGCCAATGAGCAGTTCTTC
few	TRBJ2-1	TRBV24-1	.	CATSDRAPRLGHNEQFF	TGTGCCACCAGTGATCGGGCCCCGCGACTAGGGCACAATGAGCAGTTCTTC
many	TRBJ2-3	TRBV7-9	TRBD2	CASSPRTSGRIDTQYF	TGTGCCAGCAGCCCTCGGACTAGCGGGAGGATAGATACGCAGTATTTT
many	TRBJ2-7	TRBV6-1	.	CASSEVVGQYEQYF	TGTGCCAGCAGTGAAGTCGTCGGTCAGTACGAGCAGTACTTC
.	TRBJ2-2	TRBV27	TRBD1	CASSLWQGATGELFF	TGTGCCAGCAGTTTATGGCAGGGGGCCACCGGGGAGCTGTTTTTT
many	TRBJ2-7	TRBV12-3/TRBV12-4	.	CASSLIGVAYEQYF	TGTGCCAGCAGTTTAATAGGGGTCGCCTACGAGCAGTACTTC
.	TRBJ2-7	TRBV19	.	CASSMDFHGSYEQYF	TGTGCCAGTAGTATGGACTTTCATGGCTCCTACGAGCAGTACTTC
many	TRBJ1-1	TRBV11-2	.	CASSLGRPTEAFF	TGTGCCAGCAGCTTGGGGCGGCCCACTGAAGCTTTCTTT
many	TRBJ1-2	TRBV20-1	.	CSVSGTEGYTF	TGCAGTGTTTCAGGGACGGAAGGCTACACCTTC
many	TRBJ2-5	TRBV24-1	.	CATSDSGTIEETQYF	TGTGCCACCAGTGATTCCGGGACAATCGAGGAGACCCAGTACTTC
many	TRBJ2-1	TRBV2	.	CASSVEGSYNEQFF	TGTGCCAGCAGTGTTGAGGGGTCCTACAATGAGCAGTTCTTC
many	TRBJ2-5	TRBV29-1	.	CSVEILQETQYF	TGCAGCGTTGAAATCCTCCAAGAGACCCAGTACTTC
few	TRBJ1-4	TRBV30	TRBD1	CAWSARTGGITWEKLFF	TGTGCCTGGAGTGCGCGGACAGGGGGCATTACGTGGGAAAAACTGTTTTTT
many	TRBJ1-4	TRBV28	.	CASSPYGDTTNEKLFF	TGTGCCAGCAGTCCCTACGGGGACACAACTAATGAAAAACTGTTTTTT
.	TRBJ2-7	TRBV28	.	CASSLMGRNSEDEQYF	TGTGCCAGCAGCTTGATGGGTCGAAACTCCGAGGACGAGCAGTACTTC
many	TRBJ2-1	TRBV11-2	TRBD2	CASRAGGPGEQFF	TGTGCCAGCAGGGCGGGAGGGCCGGGTGAGCAGTTCTTC
many	TRBJ1-2	TRBV20-1	.	CSAPTGSYGYTF	TGCAGTGCTCCCACAGGGAGCTATGGCTACACCTTC
few	TRBJ2-7	TRBV7-9	.	CASTPGFGGEQYF	TGTGCCAGCACCCCTGGTTTTGGTGGCGAGCAGTACTTC
many	TRBJ2-7	TRBV5-1	TRBD2	CASSLTSGRGGYEQYF	TGCGCCAGCAGCTTGACTAGCGGGAGGGGAGGCTACGAGCAGTACTTC
many	TRBJ1-1	TRBV6-5	.	CASSYPGNPEAFF	TGTGCCAGCAGTTACCCGGGTAACCCTGAAGCTTTCTTT
.	TRBJ2-1	TRBV20-1	TRBD2	CSASQLAGAEEQFF	TGCAGTGCTAGCCAACTAGCGGGAGCGGAGGAGCAGTTCTTC
many	TRBJ2-2	TRBV19	.	CASSWDGRNTGELFF	TGTGCCAGTAGCTGGGACGGACGGAACACCGGGGAGCTGTTTTTT
.	TRBJ2-7	TRBV30	.	CAWSSPGTPSYEQYF	TGTGCCTGGAGTTCGCCCGGGACACCCTCCTACGAGCAGTACTTC
many	TRBJ2-5	TRBV10-1	.	CASSDSRVGETQYF	TGCGCCAGCAGTGATTCCCGGGTCGGGGAGACCCAGTACTTC
.	TRBJ2-3	TRBV20-1	.	CSASGGSDTQYF	TGCAGTGCGTCGGGCGGATCAGATACGCAGTATTTT
many	TRBJ2-1	TRBV11-2	.	CASSLSLSNEQFF	TGTGCCAGCAGCTTATCCCTCAGCAATGAGCAGTTCTTC
many	TRBJ2-3	TRBV15	.	CATSRDSMGSTDTQYF	TGTGCCACCAGCAGAGATTCGATGGGCAGCACAGATACGCAGTATTTT
many	TRBJ1-1	TRBV28	.	CASSYRGGRNTEAFF	TGTGCCAGCAGTTATAGGGGGGGGAGGAACACTGAAGCTTTCTTT
many	TRBJ1-5	TRBV5-1	.	CASSEGTPYQPQHF	TGTGCCAGCAGCGAAGGGACACCCTATCAGCCCCAGCATTTT
.	TRBJ2-7	TRBV6-6	TRBD1	CASSYSRDRGRNEQYF	TGTGCCAGCAGTTACTCGCGGGACAGGGGGCGAAACGAGCAGTACTTC
.	TRBJ1-1	TRBV20-1	.	CSARDPRAVAFF	TGCAGTGCTAGAGATCCTCGCGCGGTTGCTTTCTTT
few	TRBJ2-7	TRBV25-1	.	CASTFWGAYEQYF	TGTGCCAGCACTTTTTGGGGCGCCTACGAGCAGTACTTC
many	TRBJ2-3	TRBV11-3	.	CASSLDPSASTDTQYF	TGTGCCAGCAGCTTAGATCCGTCGGCTAGCACAGATACGCAGTATTTT
many	TRBJ1-2	TRBV12-3/TRBV12-4	.	CASSFRKGGNYGYTF	TGTGCCAGCAGTTTCCGGAAGGGAGGTAACTATGGCTACACCTTC
many	TRBJ2-2	TRBV29-1	.	CSVDGGANTGELFF	TGCAGCGTTGACGGAGGTGCGAACACCGGGGAGCTGTTTTTT
.	TRBJ2-4	TRBV12-3/TRBV12-4	.	CASNDIAKNIQYF	TGTGCCAGCAACGACATAGCCAAAAACATTCAGTACTTC
few	TRBJ2-1	TRBV19	TRBD2	CASTSGVSYNEQFF	TGTGCCAGCACTAGCGGAGTTTCCTACAATGAGCAGTTCTTC
few	TRBJ1-3	TRBV7-2	.	CASSLWTAPLSGNTIYF	TGTGCCAGCAGCCTCTGGACAGCTCCTCTCTCTGGAAACACCATATATTTT
many	TRBJ1-1	TRBV12-5	.	CASGLGIRNTEAFF	TGTGCTAGTGGTTTAGGGATCAGGAACACTGAAGCTTTCTTT
.	TRBJ2-7	TRBV7-3	TRBD2	CASSASGDEQYF	TGTGCCAGCAGCGCTAGCGGGGACGAGCAGTACTTC